The 29 T cell receptor beta chains reported below all come from one sample, sequenced in a study of CD8 T cells in Susac syndrome. RNA, at about 0.5 to 1 ug, was reverse transcribed with random hexamers. One entry per CDR3 protein results from TCRdb running MiXCR on the immunoSEQ multiplex PCR reads. The sample gives approximately 140,000 distinct CDR3 sequences, 80% of which show up once; roughly 0.5% is in the top ten. The sample consisted of CD8+ T cells from PBMCs. The receptors here all came from a human donor with multiple sclerosis.

This chain connects TRBV6-1 to TRBJ1-2, with a weak D call TRBD1 (6 bases). The germline V gene encodes CDR1 MNHNS and CDR2 SASEGT. The CDR3 has 14 residues. The V gene lost 6 bases and the J gene lost 6 bases, with 17 bases spanning the gap. Here the CDR3 reads CASSTGFSSDGYTF. DNA for the CDR3: TGTGCCAGCAGCACAGGGTTCAGCAGCGATGGCTACACCTTC.

This clonotype was detected a few times. Relative to the germline gene, one junction end is altered; a read error may explain this. The CDR3 sequence is CASSFPGRCNQPQHF. The CDR3 region has the DNA TGCGCCAGCAGCTTTCCGGGACGGTGCAATCAGCCCCAACATTTT. V and J are TRBV5-1 and TRBJ1-5; D possibly corresponds to TRBD1 (5 bases). This CDR3 contains 15 residues. The germline CDR1 and CDR2 sequences are SGHRS and YFSETQ.

CDR3 region: CASSRYVGGAPGYEQYF. The CDR3 DNA sequence: TGTGCCAGCAGTCGTTATGTTGGGGGGGCGCCTGGCTACGAGCAGTACTTC. The chain combines TRBV27 with TRBJ2-7, with a weak D call TRBD2 (7 bases). Germline assignment: CDR1 MNHEY and CDR2 SMNVEV (reference sequence). The CDR3 sequence is 17 residues long. V was cut by 5 bases and J by 3 bases, with 23 bases left in between.

The chain joins TRBV6-1 to TRBJ1-3; possible D gene TRBD1, 5 bases. The CDR3 runs to 16 residues. CDR1 and CDR2 (germline): MNHNS, SASEGT. Trimming pared 6 bases from V and 0 bases from J, leaving 15 bases between. CDR3 residues: CASSPPQGISGNTIYF. CDR3 in DNA: TGTGCCAGCAGCCCCCCTCAGGGAATCTCTGGAAACACCATATATTTT.

The chain links TRBV6-2 or TRBV6-3 to TRBJ2-7, with 10 nucleotides matching TRBD1. Losses at the gene ends were 6 bases for V and 5 bases for J; bases not matched to a gene: 10. The CDR3 contains 15 residues. Germline V lookup: CDR1 MNHEY, CDR2 SVGEGT. As DNA, the CDR3 is TGTGCCAGCAGAATGACAGGGGGCGAAAGTAACGAGCAGTACGTC. Its protein is CASRMTGGESNEQYV.

The chain recombines TRBV13 with TRBJ1-3; TRBD1 matches at 7 bases. Germline V lookup: CDR1 PRHDT, CDR2 FYEKMQ (reference sequence). The CDR3 runs to 16 residues. With V trimmed by 0 bases and J by 4 bases, 6 bases remained unmatched. CDR3: CASSLGGTDIGNTIYF. The CDR3 DNA reads as TGTGCCAGCAGCTTAGGAGGGACAGACATAGGAAACACCATATATTTT.

The DNA for the CDR3 is TGTGCCAGCAGTGAAAGAGACGAGGGACTAGCGGGAGATACGCAGTATTTT. This sequence encodes CASSERDEGLAGDTQYF. The chain recombines TRBV2 with TRBJ2-3; 12 nucleotides match TRBD2. There are 17 residues in the CDR3. Trimming at V came to 2 bases and at J to 5 bases, leaving 8 bases not matched to a gene. The germline V gene has CDR1 SNHLY and CDR2 FYNNEI.

The CDR3 bases are TGCGCCAGCAGCTTGGCGTCAGGGAACTCCTACAATGAGCAGTTCTTC. This encodes CASSLASGNSYNEQFF. The gene calls are TRBV5-1 and TRBJ2-1; TRBD1 might be the D (5 bases). The CDR3 runs to 16 residues. V lost 0 bases to trimming and J lost 0 bases, with 10 bases between them. CDR1 is SGHRS and CDR2 is YFSETQ in the germline V gene.

The rearrangement joins TRBV4-1 to TRBJ2-7, with D perhaps matching TRBD2 (6 bases). This CDR3 comprises 13 residues. Germline CDR1 reads MGHRA; CDR2 reads YSYEKL. Trimming took off 1 base at V and 7 bases at J, with 11 bases between the two ends. This CDR3 reads CASSQAREAEQYF. The DNA for the CDR3 is TGCGCCAGCAGCCAAGCAAGGGAGGCTGAGCAGTACTTC.

The V call is TRBV27, the J call TRBJ2-3; the match to TRBD2 covers 11 bases. This CDR3 comprises 16 residues. The V and J ends lost 3 bases and 4 bases, in that order; junction bases with no gene match: 6. Germline CDR1 reads MNHEY; CDR2 reads SMNVEV (reference sequence). The DNA for the CDR3 is TGTGCCAGCAGTTTTCACCTAGCGGGAGGTCCAGATACGCAGTATTTT. Encoded protein: CASSFHLAGGPDTQYF.

J is TRBJ2-2 and V is TRBV6-5; D could derive from TRBD1 or TRBD2 (5 bases each). This CDR3 region has 15 residues. Between the trimmed V and J ends, which lost 2 bases and 2 bases, there was a span of 9 bases. CDR1 is MNHEY, CDR2 SVGAGI, per germline. The CDR3 is CASSYGTTNTGELFF. CDR3 DNA: TGTGCCAGCAGTTACGGGACCACCAACACCGGGGAGCTGTTTTTT.

This chain links TRBV19 with TRBJ1-1, with unresolved D. V was shortened by 4 bases and J by 0 bases, with 6 bases between the two germline ends. The CDR3 runs 13 residues. In germline, CDR1 is LNHDA, CDR2 SQIVND (reference sequence). The CDR3 nucleotides read TGTGCCAGTAGTACCTCGGTGAACACTGAAGCTTTCTTT. This sequence encodes CASSTSVNTEAFF.

This chain connects TRBV19 to TRBJ1-1, with D possibly matching TRBD1 (5 bases). The CDR3 totals 17 residues. Germline V gene data show CDR1 as LNHDA and CDR2 as SQIVND (reference sequence). Trimming took off 5 bases at V and 0 bases at J, with 19 bases between the two ends. In DNA, the CDR3 is TGTGCCAGTAGTGCCTTCCTCAGGGCGGACATGAACACTGAAGCTTTCTTT. Translating it yields CASSAFLRADMNTEAFF. The full variable domain, completed using reference TRBV19 and TRBJ1-1, is DGGITQSPKYLFRKEGQNVTLSCEQNLNHDAMYWYRQDPGQGLRLIYYSQIVNDFQKGDIAEGYSVSREKKESFPLTVTSAQKNPTAFYLCASSAFLRADMNTEAFFGQGTRLTVV.

This sequence joins TRBV12-3 or TRBV12-4 and TRBJ2-2; unclear D gene. This CDR3 contains 14 residues. Trimming removed 2 bases from V and 3 bases from J, with 7 bases in between. CDR3 DNA sequence: TGTGCCAGCAGTTTAACCGACGACACCGGGGAGCTGTTTTTT. It yields the protein CASSLTDDTGELFF.

The chain links TRBV2 to TRBJ1-6; 7 positions match TRBD1. Per the germline V gene, CDR1 is SNHLY and CDR2 is FYNNEI. With V trimmed by 5 bases and J by 0 bases, 13 bases remained unmatched. CDR3 length: 19 amino acids. The CDR3 loop is CASSTRDRRFSSYNSPLHF. CDR3 sequence (DNA): TGTGCCAGCAGTACCCGGGACAGAAGATTTAGCTCCTATAATTCACCCCTCCACTTT. Using reference TRBV2 and TRBJ1-6 for the parts outside the CDR3, the full variable domain is EPEVTQTPSHQVTQMGQEVILRCVPISNHLYFYWYRQILGQKVEFLVSFYNNEISEKSEIFDDQFSVERPDGSNFTLKIRSTKLEDSAMYFCASSTRDRRFSSYNSPLHFGNGTRLTVT.

The chain carries TRBV7-2 and TRBJ2-2; a possible D gene is TRBD1 (6 bases). Germline loops: CDR1 SGHTA, CDR2 FQGNSA. CDR3 length: 15 residues. V was trimmed by 5 bases and J by 4 bases, leaving 14 bases between them. CDR3 residues: CASSTTGQLTGELFF. CDR3 nucleotides: TGTGCCAGCAGCACGACGGGACAACTCACCGGGGAGCTGTTTTTT.

This rearrangement joins TRBV28 to TRBJ1-1; perhaps TRBD1 as D (6 bases). The V gene's germline CDR1 is MDHEN and CDR2 SYDVKM. The CDR3 runs to 13 residues. The V end lost 6 bases, the J end lost 6 bases, and 14 bases lay between the germline ends. Here the CDR3 reads CASRIQGIAEAFF. The CDR3 DNA sequence: TGTGCCAGCAGAATACAGGGTATCGCTGAAGCTTTCTTT.

The J gene is TRBJ2-5, the V gene TRBV19; no firm D call. Trimming cost V 1 base and J 2 bases, with 8 bases left between them. The germline CDR1 and CDR2 sequences are LNHDA and SQIVND (reference sequence). The CDR3 has 14 residues. The CDR3: CASSIGHVQETQYF. CDR3 nucleotides: TGTGCCAGTAGTATAGGTCATGTACAAGAGACCCAGTACTTC.

The chain carries TRBV29-1 and TRBJ1-2; possible D gene TRBD1, 5 bases. The CDR3 is 14 amino acids. Trimming took off 6 bases at V and 1 base at J, with 15 bases between the two ends. Per the germline V gene, CDR1 is SQVTM and CDR2 is ANQGSEA. The CDR3, as DNA: TGCAGCGTGGAGTCGGGACTTCTTAACTATGGCTACACCTTC. It specifies CSVESGLLNYGYTF.

The chain employs TRBV6-1 and TRBJ1-2; D uncertain. The V and J ends lost 10 bases and 3 bases respectively, with 9 bases between them. The germline V gene has CDR1 MNHNS and CDR2 SASEGT. CDR3 size: 11 residues. In nucleotides, the CDR3 is TGTGCCACCAGAGGAGACTATGGCTACACCTTC. Residues: CATRGDYGYTF.

The chain employs TRBV27 and TRBJ1-5, with 8 nucleotides matching TRBD1. CDR3 length equals 14 residues. J gave up 7 bases and V 3 bases, and 5 bases lay outside the gene matches. Germline V gives CDR1 MNHEY, CDR2 SMNVEV (reference sequence). The CDR3 DNA reads TGTGCCAGCAGTTTCACAGGGGGAAGCCAGCCCCAGCATTTT. It codes for CASSFTGGSQPQHF.

The chain carries TRBV27 and TRBJ2-7; 10 nucleotides match TRBD2. Trimming removed 11 bases from V and 2 bases from J; junction bases left unmatched: 3. Germline CDR1 is MNHEY and CDR2 is SMNVEV (reference sequence). This CDR3 spans 12 amino acids. The CDR3 loop reads CASSGGAYEQYF. The DNA of the CDR3 is TGTGCCTCCAGCGGGGGGGCCTACGAGCAGTACTTC.

The rearrangement uses TRBV7-9 and TRBJ1-1; possibly TRBD1 for D (6 bases). Germline assignment: CDR1 SEHNR and CDR2 FQNEAQ (reference sequence). Trimming cost V 4 bases and J 4 bases, with 25 bases left between them. The CDR3 has 18 amino acids. In nucleotides, the CDR3 is TGTGCCAGCAGCTCACCCAGCGGGGGCGCTTATCTGGGCACTGAAGCTTTCTTT. Encoded protein: CASSSPSGGAYLGTEAFF. Complete variable domain (other parts from reference TRBV7-9 and TRBJ1-1): DTGVSQNPRHKITKRGQNVTFRCDPISEHNRLYWYRQTLGQGPEFLTYFQNEAQLEKSRLLSDRFSAERPKGSFSTLEIQRTEQGDSAMYLCASSSPSGGAYLGTEAFFGQGTRLTVV.

This chain uses TRBV19 with TRBJ2-7; perhaps TRBD1 as D (6 bases). Trimming removed 5 bases at V and 2 bases at J, with 10 bases between. The germline gives CDR1 LNHDA, CDR2 SQIVND (reference sequence). The CDR3 runs 13 residues. The CDR3 loop reads CASSPQGPYEQYF. The CDR3 nucleotides read TGTGCCAGTAGTCCACAGGGACCCTACGAGCAGTACTTC. Variable domain in full (rest from reference TRBV19 and TRBJ2-7): DGGITQSPKYLFRKEGQNVTLSCEQNLNHDAMYWYRQDPGQGLRLIYYSQIVNDFQKGDIAEGYSVSREKKESFPLTVTSAQKNPTAFYLCASSPQGPYEQYFGPGTRLTVT.

The chain has TRBV28 and TRBJ2-3; tentative D call: TRBD1 (6 bases). There are 15 residues in the CDR3. Germline V lookup: CDR1 MDHEN, CDR2 SYDVKM. V lost 2 bases, J lost 2 bases, and 11 bases lay in between. CDR3 sequence reads: CASSLAGTPTDTQYF. Here the CDR3 DNA reads TGTGCCAGCAGTTTAGCAGGGACACCCACAGATACGCAGTATTTT.

The chain links TRBV5-6 to TRBJ2-1; tentatively, D is TRBD1 (6 bases). V was pared by 4 bases and J by 4 bases, with 15 bases between. Germline V gene data show CDR1 as SGHDT and CDR2 as YYEEEE. The CDR3 has 15 amino acids. The CDR3 reads CASSTGLSDYNEQFF. The CDR3, as DNA: TGTGCCAGCAGCACAGGGTTATCGGATTACAATGAGCAGTTCTTC.

The chain has TRBV3-1 and TRBJ2-3; no clear D. CDR3 size: 14 residues. The V and J ends lost 1 base and 2 bases respectively, with 7 bases between them. Germline CDR1 LGHDT, CDR2 YNNKEL (reference sequence). CDR3 region: CASSQADYTDTQYF. In DNA form, the CDR3 reads TGTGCCAGCAGCCAAGCCGATTACACAGATACGCAGTATTTT.

V gene TRBV28 combines with J gene TRBJ2-5; the D is unclear. There are 14 residues in the CDR3. Germline lookup yields CDR1 MDHEN and CDR2 SYDVKM. The V end lost 6 bases, the J end lost 3 bases, and 14 bases lay between the germline ends. This chain's CDR3 is CASRNPGTKETQYF. The CDR3 coding sequence is TGTGCCAGCAGGAACCCAGGAACTAAAGAGACCCAGTACTTC.

This rearrangement joins TRBV4-3 to TRBJ2-2, with D uncertain. V was trimmed by 2 bases and J by 6 bases, leaving 13 bases between them. CDR3 length equals 15 residues. Germline CDR1 is LGHNA and CDR2 is YSLEER. The CDR3 sequence: CASSQRQVGPGELFF. The CDR3 DNA reads TGCGCCAGCAGCCAAAGACAAGTTGGGCCCGGGGAGCTGTTTTTT.